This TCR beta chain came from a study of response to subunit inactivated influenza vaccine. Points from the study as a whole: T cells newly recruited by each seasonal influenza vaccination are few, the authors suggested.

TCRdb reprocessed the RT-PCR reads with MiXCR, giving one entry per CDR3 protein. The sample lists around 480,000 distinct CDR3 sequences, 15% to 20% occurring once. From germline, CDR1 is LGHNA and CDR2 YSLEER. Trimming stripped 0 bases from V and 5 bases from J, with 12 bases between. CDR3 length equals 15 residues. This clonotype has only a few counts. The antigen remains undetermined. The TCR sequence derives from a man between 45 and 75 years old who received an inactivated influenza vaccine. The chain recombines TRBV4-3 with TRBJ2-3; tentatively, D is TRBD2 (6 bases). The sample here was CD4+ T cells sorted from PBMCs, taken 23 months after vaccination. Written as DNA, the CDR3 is TGCGCCAGCAGCCAAGATGTGACTAGGAGAGATACGCAGTATTTT. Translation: CASSQDVTRRDTQYF.